This T cell receptor (beta chain) was sequenced in a study of breast tumors, draining lymph nodes, adjacent tissues. Study-level findings and limits: Tumor repertoires ranked between lymph nodes and nontumor tissue in diversity, with V and J gene preferences. The data were judged consistent with most tumor T cells coming from lymph node and expanding in tumor. Luminal-like breast cancer showed significantly greater tumor-nontumor repertoire similarity than basal-like breast cancer did. Data only fit, rather than demonstrated, lymph node origin of most tumor T cells.

This CDR3 contains 15 residues. The ends were cut back, 3 bases at V and 4 bases at J, with 12 bases in the middle. Germline V gives CDR1 MNHNS, CDR2 SASEGT. Via MiXCR, TCRdb re-called the multiplex PCR reads, giving one row per CDR3 protein. Altogether around 50,000 distinct CDR3 sequences are present, 23% being singletons, with the ten largest covering 8%. This clonotype was seen many times. The antigen is not known. The sequencing sample was made of breast tumor tissue. The source of this sequence is a female donor with breast cancer. Some clones in this sample may be carry-over from other donors' samples. The chain joins TRBV6-1 to TRBJ1-4; D is undetermined. The CDR3 is CASSEVGRGNEKLFF. The CDR3 nucleotides read TGTGCCAGCAGTGAGGTTGGGCGGGGTAATGAAAAACTGTTTTTT.